The sample holds a few counts of the clone carrying this T cell receptor (beta chain). No antigen is known for it. Trimming took 3 bases from V and 1 from J; bases not matched to a gene: 3. The CDR3 totals 15 residues. In germline, CDR1 is SGHVS, CDR2 FNYEAQ. PCR amplification relied on 60 Vbeta primers (plus 13 Jbeta primers). TCRdb keeps only in-frame clones here, not all; method: immunoSEQ multiplex PCR. The sample has fewer than 80,000 clones, 67% seen once. This specimen comes from a study of cytomegalovirus exposure and HLA in healthy donors. Broader study findings: In a later analysis, productive TCRs from donors in an Asian-associated ancestry cluster reportedly carried fewer N-insertions than the cohort mean. For most subjects, TCR beta sequences were reported to predict HLA-A and HLA-B alleles with accuracy. TCR beta V segments were, for the most part, productive about 87% or about 30% of the time in an earlier analysis.

Healthy donors of bone marrow made up the group. This receptor was identified in a woman in her forties or fifties in good health and CMV-seropositive. Specimen: PBMCs. The chain combines TRBV7-6 with TRBJ1-2; 9 nucleotides match TRBD1. CDR3 nucleotide sequence: TGTGCCAGCAGCTTGGGGACAGGGCTTAACTATGGCTACACCTTC. Protein: CASSLGTGLNYGYTF. Filled out from reference TRBV7-6 and TRBJ1-2, the complete variable domain reads GAGVSQSPRYKVTKRGQDVALRCDPISGHVSLYWYRQALGQGPEFLTYFNYEAQQDKSGLPNDRFSAERPEGSISTLTIQRTEQRDSAMYRCASSLGTGLNYGYTFGSGTRLTVV.